This T cell receptor beta chain is drawn from a study of cytomegalovirus exposure and HLA in healthy donors listed by TCRdb under 2017. With respect to the entire study: An earlier analysis of some 550 of the donors reported about 250 Gb of sequence data and 100 million to 130 million unique TCR beta sequences from some 180 million T cells. An early release covering 550 to 650 HLA-typed donors comprised around 300 gigabases of sequencing data and tens of millions of unique TCR sequences. Of the roughly 400 genotyped donors, 81% were placed in the genetic ancestry cluster associated with self-reported Caucasian donors. The aim of the study was to test whether cataloging public T cell receptors could identify signatures of past pathogen exposure. The study used immunosequencing to profile the T cell repertoires of approximately 690 subjects and linked those repertoires to cytomegalovirus serostatus. Besides the first cohort of hundreds of subjects, a separate validation cohort made up of 120 different subjects was used. To predict cytomegalovirus infection status, the study brought together high-throughput TCR immunosequencing, statistical association of individual TCRs with disease status, and machine learning. A later analysis re-analyzed previously published TCR beta repertoires from approximately 700 donors and added high-resolution HLA genotyping to study TCR occurrence patterns. The later analysis used no new phenotypic data to find candidate immune exposures, relying instead on TCR beta sequences and their occurrence across donors. An earlier analysis of about 600 of the donors used high-throughput TCR beta sequencing to judge whether each TCR beta V gene segment behaved as functional or pseudogenic. Donor age, sex, ethnicity and CMV serostatus were compiled alongside the repertoire data. In a later genetic analysis, genome-wide SNP genotypes for about 55% of the roughly 670 donors were used, and that subset was treated as a discovery cohort. All discovery cohort repertoires had been generated on a single sequencing platform. HLA typing included class I and class II loci at four-digit resolution. The number of typed donors differed by locus: about 620-630 for A, B, C, DRB1 and DQB1; approximately 530 for DQA1; 600 to 610 for DPA1; and roughly 450 for DPB1. Four or five DR-DQ haplotypes were handled as single units for association and clustering because linkage in the cohort was strong. Across some 400 genotyped donors of the cohort, an average of roughly 200,000 unique TCR beta nucleotide sequences per donor were sequenced, and around 19% of those sequences were non-productive.

In total, approximately 690 healthy bone marrow donors made up the cohort. All cohort members were sampled while nominally healthy, although unrecorded immune exposures were likely present. The donor was CMV seronegative and belonged to the group of several hundred seronegative cohort members. Every donor gave a peripheral blood sample, and the peripheral blood mononuclear cells from that sample were used for TCR beta sequencing. Genomic DNA extraction from the blood cell samples was performed with the Qiagen DNeasy Blood Extraction Kit. About this clone: Its antigen target is currently unknown. It has no much larger one-base neighbor in the sample; base qualities were not kept.

CDR1 SQVTM and CDR2 ANQGSEA are derived from the germline V gene. From the cysteine through the phenylalanine, the CDR3 covers 11 amino acids. CDR3 DNA is the only sequence kept; it has 33 bases, read in frame from the first base. Cut back by 7 bases and 5 bases, the V and J ends lie 11 bases apart. Here is what the overall study found, with its caveats: The classifier was reported to diagnose cytomegalovirus status with high specificity and sensitivity in both the original cohort and the validation cohort. Immune exposure information for the cohort was limited to CMV serostatus. A later genetic analysis reported fewer N-insertions in productive TCRs among donors in an Asian-associated ancestry cluster than the roughly 700-donor mean. Because some donors lacked HLA typing at each locus, the association tests relied only on the typed subset. An earlier analysis of 587 of the donors showed that most TCR beta V segments appeared in productive rearrangements either about 90% or about 30% of the time, which broadly matched IMGT annotations. Across donors, most TCR sequences were observed very rarely, whereas some public TCRs were present in many individuals. In a later analysis, 16,951 TCR beta sequences were associated with specific HLA alleles at a false discovery rate of 0.05. The study gave a list of 150 to 200 TCR beta chains associated with cytomegalovirus. The earlier analysis of approximately 560 of the donors excluded approximately 17 rarely observed V segments, including chromosome 9 orphons, because counts were too low. When HLA alleles, especially DR and DQ, strongly co-occurred, attributing TCR associations to individual alleles was difficult. Compared with equally common non-associated chains, HLA-associated TCR beta chains in a later analysis were more clonally expanded and had lower generation probabilities. Roughly uniform sequencing depth across donors was assumed in presence/absence analyses, although this assumption may not hold. Only TCR beta chains were sequenced in this cohort, and the absence of alpha or paired-chain data limited detectable features. In a later analysis, several top co-occurrence clusters were reported to appear linked to parvovirus B19, influenza, CMV and Epstein-Barr virus. Some IMGT-functional V segments, including TRBV6-2 and TRBV6-3, could not be told apart with the 87-base-pair reads, so those segments were excluded. In a later analysis, most CMV-associated TCR beta chains were found to appear HLA-restricted, with HLA associations seemingly driven largely by CMV exposure. It was suggested by the authors that the approach could potentially be generalized to other disease states and immunological phenotypes. A further reported finding was that TCR beta sequences accurately predicted the HLA-A and HLA-B alleles for most subjects in the first cohort. In vitro tests confirmed that three of the cytomegalovirus-associated TCR beta chains recognize cytomegalovirus antigens. A cluster of highly shared sequence variants was judged likely to represent a technical artifact of the sequencing pipeline. Linkage disequilibrium might explain the correlated functional status among segregating V segments, but an unknown experimental factor could not be excluded. An association between a missense DCLRE1C variant and V-gene and J-gene trimming of TCR beta chains was found in a later genetic analysis and replicated in an independent cohort. A later analysis found that TCR association rates varied across HLA loci, with DRB1 alleles showing the most associated TCRs and HLA-C alleles the fewest.

Library preparation employed the immunoSEQ multiplex PCR assay. A mixture of 60 forward primers for TCR Vbeta segments and 13 reverse primers for TCR Jbeta segments was used in the multiplex PCR. The CDR3 region of rearranged TCR beta genes was amplified from genomic DNA with a multiplex PCR assay. Amplified TCR beta libraries were sequenced as 87-base-pair reads on the Illumina HiSeq System. On the authors' methods: Across the 500 to 700 repertoires, a later analysis counted roughly 77 million unique TCR beta chains, roughly 11 million of which were shared by at least two donors. Raw reads were error-corrected and collapsed into unique sequences by a nearest-neighbor algorithm in which closely related sequences were merged to remove PCR and sequencing errors. V, D and J gene segments were assigned by aligning CDR3 sequences to IMGT reference sequences. For a sequence to be retained, a match of at least six nucleotides was required to both a V gene segment and a J gene segment. A rearrangement was called productive if the CDR3 had no stop codons and remained in frame with V and J, and every other rearrangement was called non-productive. Following IMGT convention, CDR3 was defined as the stretch from the second conserved V-encoded cysteine to the conserved J-encoded phenylalanine. The earlier analysis of approximately 590 of the donors excluded any sequence lacking an unambiguous match to a single V gene segment. In an earlier analysis of about 590 of the donors, a V segment was called functional when productive rearrangements were above 56.7%, and segregating when the standard deviation between donors exceeded 5%. A statistical classification framework was built for diagnosing cytomegalovirus status from the catalog of TCR beta chain sequences. In a later analysis, V and J genes were assigned by comparing TCR nucleotide sequences against IMGT/GENE-DB human TR gene sequences. Using the TCRdist pipeline, a later analysis assigned CDR3 sequences along with most-parsimonious VDJ recombination scenarios. In a later analysis, each TCR beta chain was defined by its CDR3 amino acid sequence together with its V-gene family, and reads lacking a unique V-gene family were excluded. To address suspected cross-contamination and a sequencing artifact, a later analysis removed 450 to 700 highly shared, low-generation-probability nucleotide sequences. In a later analysis, a clonal expansion index for each public chain was calculated from normalized within-repertoire ranks of inferred template counts. In a later analysis, generation probabilities were computed using a VDJ recombination model fitted to out-of-frame rearrangements, and the results were checked against IGoR. Hypergeometric tests were used in a later analysis to score TCR-TCR, TCR-HLA and TCR-CMV co-occurrence, with a repertoire-size bias correction applied to the TCR pairs. In a later analysis, false discovery rates were estimated by permuting HLA or CMV assignments 20 times. A later analysis grouped co-occurring TCRs with DBSCAN, adding TCRdist sequence similarity when clustering within HLA-allele-positive subsets. Repertoires with fewer than 30,000 or more than 120,000 public chains were left out of co-occurrence clustering, as were five repertoires with anomalous nucleotide sharing. As stored in TCRdb, this immuneACCESS dataset retains in-frame rearrangements with V and J assigned. A fraction of the clones does not appear; measured against another copy, unresolved V genes explain less than half of the discrepancy, and the remainder lacks a known reason. For V, J and clone size, that table is used; D and trimming come from the DNA. For this sample the table gives a few hundred thousand clones, of which 65% to 80% were detected only once. The ten largest clones represent 0.22% of the sample.

Material: PBMCs. The receptor chain draws on TRBV29-1 and TRBJ2-5; too little of a D gene remains to name it. The clonotype comes from a girl aged 2 to 10 in good health and CMV-seronegative. The CDR3 reads as follows: CSAAIRETQYF. The nucleotide sequence reads TGCAGCGCCGCAATCCGGGAGACCCAGTACTTC.